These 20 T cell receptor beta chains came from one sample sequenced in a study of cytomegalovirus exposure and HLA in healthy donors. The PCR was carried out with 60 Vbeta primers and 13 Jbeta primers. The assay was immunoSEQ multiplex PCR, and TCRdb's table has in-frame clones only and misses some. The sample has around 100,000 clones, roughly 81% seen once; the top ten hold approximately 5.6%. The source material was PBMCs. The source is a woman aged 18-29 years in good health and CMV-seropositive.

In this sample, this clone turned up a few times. CDR3 sequence reads: CASSNRESYEQYF. The CDR3 region has the DNA TGTGCCAGCAGTAACAGGGAATCCTACGAGCAGTACTTC. The rearrangement uses TRBV25-1 and TRBJ2-7; maybe TRBD1 (6 bases). Trimming removed 5 bases from V and 1 base from J, with 9 bases in between. The CDR3 is made up of 13 amino acids. In germline, CDR1 is MGHDK, CDR2 SYGVNS.

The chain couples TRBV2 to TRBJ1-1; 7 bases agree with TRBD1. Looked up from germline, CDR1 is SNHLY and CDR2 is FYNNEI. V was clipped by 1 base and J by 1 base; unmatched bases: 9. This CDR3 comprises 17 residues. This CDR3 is CASSEEMIGQANTEAFF. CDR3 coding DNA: TGTGCCAGCAGTGAAGAAATGATCGGACAGGCGAACACTGAAGCTTTCTTT.

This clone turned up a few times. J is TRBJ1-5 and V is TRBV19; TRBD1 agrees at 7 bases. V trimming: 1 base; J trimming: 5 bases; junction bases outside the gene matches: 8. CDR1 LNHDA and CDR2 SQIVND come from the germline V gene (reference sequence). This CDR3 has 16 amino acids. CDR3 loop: CASSIGQGGGYQPQHF. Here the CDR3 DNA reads TGTGCCAGTAGTATAGGACAGGGCGGAGGGTATCAGCCCCAGCATTTT.

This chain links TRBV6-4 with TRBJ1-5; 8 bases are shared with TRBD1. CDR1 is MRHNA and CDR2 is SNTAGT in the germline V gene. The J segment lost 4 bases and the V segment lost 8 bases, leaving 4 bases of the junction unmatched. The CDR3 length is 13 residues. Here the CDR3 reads CASYRGTNQPQHF. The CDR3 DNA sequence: TGTGCCAGCTACAGGGGGACGAATCAGCCCCAGCATTTT.

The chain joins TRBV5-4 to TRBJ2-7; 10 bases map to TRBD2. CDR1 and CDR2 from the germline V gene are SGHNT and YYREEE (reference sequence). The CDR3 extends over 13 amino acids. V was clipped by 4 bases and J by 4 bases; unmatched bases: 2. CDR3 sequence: CASSIAGGYEQYF. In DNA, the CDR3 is TGTGCCAGCAGCATAGCGGGAGGATACGAGCAGTACTTC.

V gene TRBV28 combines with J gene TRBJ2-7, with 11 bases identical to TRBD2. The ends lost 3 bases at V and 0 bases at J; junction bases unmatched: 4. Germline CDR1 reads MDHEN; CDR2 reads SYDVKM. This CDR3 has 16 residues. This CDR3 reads CASSFSGTSGSYEQYF. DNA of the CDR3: TGTGCCAGCAGTTTCTCTGGGACTAGCGGCTCCTACGAGCAGTACTTC.

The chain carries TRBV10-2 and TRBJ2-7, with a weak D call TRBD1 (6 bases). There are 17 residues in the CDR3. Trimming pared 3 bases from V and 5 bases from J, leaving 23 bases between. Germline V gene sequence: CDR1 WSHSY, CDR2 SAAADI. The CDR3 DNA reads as TGCGCCAGCAGTGAAGATAGTGGGGTTCAGGGGCTCGACGAGCAGTACTTC. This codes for CASSEDSGVQGLDEQYF.

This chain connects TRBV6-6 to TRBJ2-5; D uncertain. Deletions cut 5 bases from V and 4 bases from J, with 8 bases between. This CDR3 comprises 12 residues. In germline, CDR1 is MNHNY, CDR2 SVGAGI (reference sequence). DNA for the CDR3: TGTGCCAGCAGTCGACAAGGAGAGACCCAGTACTTC. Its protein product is CASSRQGETQYF.

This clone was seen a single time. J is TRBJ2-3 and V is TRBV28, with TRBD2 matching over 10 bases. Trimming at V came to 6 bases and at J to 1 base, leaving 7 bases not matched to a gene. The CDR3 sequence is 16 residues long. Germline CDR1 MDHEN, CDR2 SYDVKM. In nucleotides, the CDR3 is TGTGCCAGCAGCCCATCGGGGACTAGCGGCACAGATACGCAGTATTTT. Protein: CASSPSGTSGTDTQYF.

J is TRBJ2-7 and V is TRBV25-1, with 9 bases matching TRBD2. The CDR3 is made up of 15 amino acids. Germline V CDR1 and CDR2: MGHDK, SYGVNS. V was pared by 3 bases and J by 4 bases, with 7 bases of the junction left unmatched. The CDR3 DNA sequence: TGTGCCAGCAGTGAGGTCGCGCTAGCGGGGTACGAGCAGTACTTC. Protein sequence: CASSEVALAGYEQYF.

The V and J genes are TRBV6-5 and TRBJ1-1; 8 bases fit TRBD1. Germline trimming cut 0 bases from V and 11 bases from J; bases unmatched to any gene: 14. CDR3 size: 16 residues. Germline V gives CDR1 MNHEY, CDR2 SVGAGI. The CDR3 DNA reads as TGTGCCAGCAGTTACTCGATCGGGACAGGACCCTCTTGGGCTTTCTTT. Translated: CASSYSIGTGPSWAFF.

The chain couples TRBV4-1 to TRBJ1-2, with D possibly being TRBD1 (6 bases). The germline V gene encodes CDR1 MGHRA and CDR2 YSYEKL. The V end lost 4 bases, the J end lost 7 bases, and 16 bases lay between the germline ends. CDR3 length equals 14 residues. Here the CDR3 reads CASSLSLQGTGYTF. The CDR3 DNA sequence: TGCGCCAGCAGCCTATCCTTACAGGGTACTGGCTACACCTTC.

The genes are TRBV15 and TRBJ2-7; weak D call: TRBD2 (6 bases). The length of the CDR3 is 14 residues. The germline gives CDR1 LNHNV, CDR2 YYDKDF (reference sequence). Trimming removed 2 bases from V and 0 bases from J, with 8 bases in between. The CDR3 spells CATSRRDSSYEQYF. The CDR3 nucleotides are TGTGCCACCAGCAGACGGGACTCCTCCTACGAGCAGTACTTC.

In DNA, the CDR3 is TGCGCCAGCAGCCAAGAATCTAGCGGGTACTACAATGAGCAGTTCTTC. Protein: CASSQESSGYYNEQFF. This chain links TRBV4-1 with TRBJ2-1; 8 nucleotides agree with TRBD2. Germline V lookup: CDR1 MGHRA, CDR2 YSYEKL. This CDR3 region has 16 residues. The V gene end was trimmed by 0 bases and the J gene end by 3 bases; junction bases not matched to a gene: 4.

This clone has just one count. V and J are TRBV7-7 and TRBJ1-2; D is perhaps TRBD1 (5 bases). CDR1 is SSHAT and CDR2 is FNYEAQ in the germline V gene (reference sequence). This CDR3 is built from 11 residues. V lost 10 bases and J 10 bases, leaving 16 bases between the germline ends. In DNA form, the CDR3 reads TGTGCCAAGCGGGGGAGCCAGGTCTACACCTTC. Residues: CAKRGSQVYTF. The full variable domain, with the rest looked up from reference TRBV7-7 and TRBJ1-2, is GAGVSQSPRYKVTKRGQDVTLRCDPISSHATLYWYQQALGQGPEFLTYFNYEAQPDKSGLPSDRFSAERPEGSISTLTIQRTEQRDSAMYRCAKRGSQVYTFGSGTRLTVV.

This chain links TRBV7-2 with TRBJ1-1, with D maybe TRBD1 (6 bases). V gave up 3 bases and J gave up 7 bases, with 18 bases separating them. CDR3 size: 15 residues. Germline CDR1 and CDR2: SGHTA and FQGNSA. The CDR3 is CASSFAPGRGVEAFF. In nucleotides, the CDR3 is TGTGCCAGCAGCTTTGCTCCAGGGAGGGGGGTTGAAGCTTTCTTT.

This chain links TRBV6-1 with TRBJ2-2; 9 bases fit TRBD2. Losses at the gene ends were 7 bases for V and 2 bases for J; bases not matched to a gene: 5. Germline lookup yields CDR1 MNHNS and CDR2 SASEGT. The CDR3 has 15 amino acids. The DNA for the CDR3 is TGTGCCAGCACTAGCGGGATCCTTAACACCGGGGAGCTGTTTTTT. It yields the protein CASTSGILNTGELFF.

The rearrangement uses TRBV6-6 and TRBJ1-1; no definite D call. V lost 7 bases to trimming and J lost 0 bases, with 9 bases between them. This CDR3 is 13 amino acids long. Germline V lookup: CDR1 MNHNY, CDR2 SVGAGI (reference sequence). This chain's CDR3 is CASNMGMNTEAFF. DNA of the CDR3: TGTGCCAGCAACATGGGCATGAACACTGAAGCTTTCTTT.

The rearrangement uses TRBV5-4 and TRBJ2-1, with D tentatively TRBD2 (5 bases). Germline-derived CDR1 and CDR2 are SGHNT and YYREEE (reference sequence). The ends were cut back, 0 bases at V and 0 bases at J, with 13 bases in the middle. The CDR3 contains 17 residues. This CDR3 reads CASSLDGGRNSYNEQFF. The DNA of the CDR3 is TGTGCCAGCAGCTTGGATGGCGGGCGTAACTCCTACAATGAGCAGTTCTTC. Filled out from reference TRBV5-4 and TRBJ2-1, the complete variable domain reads ETGVTQSPTHLIKTRGQQVTLRCSSQSGHNTVSWYQQALGQGPQFIFQYYREEENGRGNFPPRFSGLQFPNYSSELNVNALELDDSALYLCASSLDGGRNSYNEQFFGPGTRLTVL.

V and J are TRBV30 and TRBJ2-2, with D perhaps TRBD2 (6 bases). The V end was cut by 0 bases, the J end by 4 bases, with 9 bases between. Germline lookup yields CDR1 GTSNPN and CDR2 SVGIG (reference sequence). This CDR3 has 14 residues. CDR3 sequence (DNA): TGTGCCTGGAGTGTGGCTAGCGTCACCGGGGAGCTGTTTTTT. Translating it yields CAWSVASVTGELFF.